The clone carrying this TCR beta chain was detected ten times or more. The antigen remains undetermined. The sample originates from a study of Ad26.COV2.S vaccination and SARS-CoV-2 variants. On the study more broadly: Donor joined the COV1001 Ad26.COV2.S trial arm. Overall study results and limits: Vaccine recipients surpassed placebo recipients in spike-specific TCR breadth.

Generated by immunoSEQ multiplex PCR, the TCRdb table keeps only in-frame clones and is missing some. Found here are hundreds of thousands of clones, roughly 85% of them singletons; the top ten hold approximately 3.5%. The CDR3 sequence is 18 residues long. J gave up 4 bases and V 4 bases, and 14 bases lay outside the gene matches. Germline loops: CDR1 MGHDK, CDR2 SYGVNS. As for treatment: roughly 18 received Ad26.COV2.S at low or high dose, single or two shots; roughly five received placebo; per-sample allocation not given. Samples were taken on day 63 after the first vaccine or placebo injection. The source was peripheral blood, collected in a trial of Ad26.COV2.S vaccine versus placebo. The receptor was derived from a person between 18 and 65 years old who received the Ad26.COV2.S COVID-19 vaccine or a placebo. The V and J genes are TRBV25-1 and TRBJ2-7; TRBD2 aligns across 12 bases. This CDR3 reads CASSVIAGPGLAGYEQYF. The CDR3 DNA reads TGTGCCAGCAGTGTTATCGCAGGCCCGGGACTAGCGGGTTACGAGCAGTACTTC.